The 25 T cell receptor beta chains in this list originate from one sample, sequenced in a study of cytotoxic CD8 clonotypes in ibrutinib-treated CLL. Sequencing was performed with immunoSEQ multiplex PCR; in TCRdb, only in-frame clones are kept and a portion is missing. The sample shows 250,000 or so clones, about three quarters of them seen only once. The input for sequencing was PBMCs, taken after 24 months of ibrutinib treatment. All receptors derive from a human donor with chronic lymphocytic leukemia.

The V gene is TRBV7-6, the J gene TRBJ2-5, with 11 bases identical to TRBD1. After removal of 7 bases from V and 4 bases from J, the junction contained 5 bases not matched to a gene. This CDR3 spans 14 amino acids. Germline-derived CDR1 and CDR2 are SGHVS and FNYEAQ. CDR3 DNA: TGTGCCAGCATACGGGACAGGGGGTTAGAGACCCAGTACTTC. Residues: CASIRDRGLETQYF.

This clone was counted a single time. V gene TRBV7-2 combines with J gene TRBJ1-2, with TRBD1 identical over 7 bases. J gave up 3 bases and V 0 bases, and 4 bases lay outside the gene matches. The CDR3 is 15 residues long. Germline values: CDR1 SGHTA, CDR2 FQGNSA. The CDR3 sequence: CASSLAVGQDYGYTF. Written as DNA, the CDR3 is TGTGCCAGCAGCTTAGCGGTTGGACAGGACTATGGCTACACCTTC.

The chain uses TRBV2 and TRBJ1-2; 8 bases map to TRBD1. The CDR3 covers 13 residues. J lost 7 bases, V lost 1 base, and 2 bases had no gene match. In germline, CDR1 is SNHLY, CDR2 FYNNEI. DNA for the CDR3: TGTGCCAGCAGTGAAGGGACAGGGTTTGGCTACACCTTC. Translating it yields CASSEGTGFGYTF. The entire variable domain, with the rest obtained from reference TRBV2 and TRBJ1-2, is as follows: EPEVTQTPSHQVTQMGQEVILRCVPISNHLYFYWYRQILGQKVEFLVSFYNNEISEKSEIFDDQFSVERPDGSNFTLKIRSTKLEDSAMYFCASSEGTGFGYTFGSGTRLTVV.

The J gene is TRBJ2-3, the V gene TRBV9; D might be TRBD1 (6 bases). This CDR3 has 15 amino acids. Deletions cut 2 bases from V and 1 base from J, with 11 bases between. Germline V gene sequence: CDR1 SGDLS, CDR2 YYNGEE. CDR3 sequence: CASSVGTTGTDTQYF. The CDR3 bases are TGTGCCAGCAGCGTTGGGACAACCGGCACAGATACGCAGTATTTT.

J is TRBJ1-5 and V is TRBV7-9; D is unresolved. In germline, CDR1 is SEHNR, CDR2 FQNEAQ (reference sequence). V dropped 0 bases and J dropped 3 bases, with 9 bases sitting between them. The CDR3 sequence is 15 residues long. This CDR3 reads CASSLATVPNQPQHF. The DNA of the CDR3 is TGTGCCAGCAGCTTAGCTACAGTCCCCAATCAGCCCCAGCATTTT.

The rearrangement uses TRBV10-1 and TRBJ1-5; D gene unclear. This CDR3 spans 17 amino acids. V lost 7 bases and J 2 bases, leaving 21 bases between the germline ends. Germline values: CDR1 WNHNN, CDR2 SYGVQD (reference sequence). CDR3 in amino acids: CASICWESWLRNQPQHF. Written as DNA, the CDR3 is TGCGCCAGCATTTGTTGGGAAAGTTGGCTTCGCAATCAGCCCCAGCATTTT.

The rearrangement uses TRBV9 and TRBJ2-1, with TRBD2 matching over 9 bases. CDR3 size: 16 residues. The V segment lost 0 bases and the J segment 5 bases; nucleotides outside the gene matches: 6. Germline CDR1 SGDLS, CDR2 YYNGEE. In nucleotides, the CDR3 is TGTGCCAGCAGCGTAGGTGGCGGGAGGGGGGACAATGAGCAGTTCTTC. This codes for CASSVGGGRGDNEQFF.

The chain has TRBV5-1 and TRBJ2-7; the match to TRBD1 covers 9 bases. CDR3 length equals 14 residues. V shed 0 bases and J 5 bases; nucleotides not matched to a gene: 3. From germline, CDR1 is SGHRS and CDR2 YFSETQ. DNA of the CDR3: TGCGCCAGCAGCTTGGCGAGGACAGGGGACGAGCAGTACTTC. Protein product: CASSLARTGDEQYF.

The chain links TRBV27 to TRBJ1-2; TRBD1 is a possible D gene (5 bases). V lost 7 bases to trimming and J lost 4 bases, with 19 bases between them. The V gene's germline CDR1 is MNHEY and CDR2 SMNVEV (reference sequence). The CDR3 covers 15 residues. The CDR3 reads CASTPTGPPIYGYTF. The CDR3 DNA reads TGTGCCAGCACCCCCACGGGGCCGCCAATCTATGGCTACACCTTC.

The CDR3 protein is CASSRNRVSGNTIYF. Written as DNA, the CDR3 is TGTGCCAGCAGCCGTAATCGGGTTTCTGGAAACACCATATATTTT. The chain joins TRBV11-2 to TRBJ1-3, with D unresolved. CDR3 size: 15 residues. CDR1 and CDR2 (germline): SGHAT, FQNNGV. Trimming took off 5 bases at V and 1 base at J, with 12 bases between the two ends.

The chain links TRBV13 to TRBJ2-6; 10 positions match TRBD2. Germline assignment: CDR1 PRHDT and CDR2 FYEKMQ (reference sequence). Germline trimming cut 2 bases from V and 0 bases from J; bases unmatched to any gene: 7. The CDR3 loop spans 19 amino acids. The CDR3 reads CASSLLPSGSLSGANVLTF. As DNA, the CDR3 is TGTGCCAGCAGCTTACTACCTAGCGGGAGCCTCTCTGGGGCCAACGTCCTGACTTTC.

This sequence joins TRBV28 and TRBJ1-2, with TRBD1 matching 10 bases. CDR3 length equals 15 residues. V shed 2 bases, J shed 5 bases, and the junction held 5 bases outside the gene matches. CDR1 MDHEN and CDR2 SYDVKM come from the germline V gene. The CDR3 protein is CASSLRRTGGYGYTF. The CDR3 DNA reads TGTGCCAGCAGTTTAAGGAGGACAGGGGGTTATGGCTACACCTTC.

As to this clone: At one of its ends the junction is not consistent with the germline gene, which may arise from a read error. The CDR3 DNA sequence: TGTGCCAGCAGATTAGATGGGGCCAGCTCCTACGAGCAGTACTTC. Translating gives CASRLDGASSYEQYF. The V and J genes are TRBV7-9 and TRBJ2-7; a weak D match, TRBD1 (5 bases). Germline CDR1 reads SEHNR; CDR2 reads FQNEAQ (reference sequence). The CDR3 runs to 15 residues.

V is TRBV20-1 and J is TRBJ2-7, with TRBD2 as a possible D gene (7 bases). Trimming left V 6 bases short and J 4 bases short, with 10 bases between. This CDR3 comprises 11 residues. Germline-derived CDR1 and CDR2 are DFQATT and SNEGSKA (reference sequence). The CDR3 DNA follows: TGCAGTGCAGGGGGGGGGTACGAGCAGTACTTC. Amino acids: CSAGGGYEQYF.

The genes are TRBV2 and TRBJ1-5; a possible D gene is TRBD1 (6 bases). Germline assignment: CDR1 SNHLY and CDR2 FYNNEI. The V end was cut by 3 bases, the J end by 4 bases, with 7 bases between. The CDR3 is made up of 13 amino acids. CDR3 loop: CASSDRGNQPQHF. For the CDR3, the DNA is TGTGCCAGCAGTGACAGGGGTAATCAGCCCCAGCATTTT.

This clone was seen a handful of times. The rearrangement joins TRBV5-1 to TRBJ1-2; 7 bases fit TRBD1. Trimming at V came to 0 bases and at J to 12 bases, leaving 11 bases not matched to a gene. Germline assignment: CDR1 SGHRS and CDR2 YFSETQ. The CDR3 contains 14 residues. The CDR3 region has the DNA TGCGCCAGCAGCTTGGCCGGGGACAGCCATGGGAACACCTTC. Encoded protein: CASSLAGDSHGNTF.

The chain joins TRBV7-9 to TRBJ2-1; TRBD1 matches 7 bases. The J segment lost 3 bases and the V segment lost 4 bases, leaving 6 bases of the junction unmatched. Germline lookup yields CDR1 SEHNR and CDR2 FQNEAQ (reference sequence). There are 15 residues in the CDR3. Here the CDR3 reads CASSYHRGDYNEQFF. In DNA, the CDR3 is TGTGCCAGCAGCTACCACAGGGGAGACTACAATGAGCAGTTCTTC.

This clone was counted between two and nine times. The chain has TRBV11-2 and TRBJ2-5; TRBD1 aligns across 7 bases. Germline V gene sequence: CDR1 SGHAT, CDR2 FQNNGV. CDR3 size: 14 residues. The junction had 7 bases not matched to a gene; V was cut back by 4 bases and J by 5 bases. Here the CDR3 reads CASSSSVGGETQYF. In DNA form, the CDR3 reads TGTGCCAGCAGCTCCAGCGTAGGGGGCGAGACCCAGTACTTC.

The chain couples TRBV28 to TRBJ2-7; D unclear. There are 14 residues in the CDR3. V gave up 6 bases and J gave up 2 bases, with 14 bases separating them. The germline gives CDR1 MDHEN, CDR2 SYDVKM. CDR3 bases: TGTGCCAGCAGCCAATCCTTAGCAACCTACGAGCAGTACTTC. It codes for CASSQSLATYEQYF.

This clone came up a few times. The chain combines TRBV11-2 with TRBJ2-1; possible D gene TRBD2, 7 bases. CDR1 SGHAT and CDR2 FQNNGV come from the germline V gene. The CDR3 has 13 residues. Trimming removed 3 bases from V and 9 bases from J, with 12 bases in between. The CDR3 DNA follows: TGTGCCAGCAGCTTCCAACGGGGGGCTGAGCAGTTCTTC. Its translation: CASSFQRGAEQFF.

V and J are TRBV7-9 and TRBJ2-1; D is undetermined. V shed 4 bases and J shed 2 bases, with 12 bases lying between them. Per the germline V gene, CDR1 is SEHNR and CDR2 is FQNEAQ (reference sequence). CDR3 length: 15 amino acids. CDR3 sequence reads: CASSYHSTPYNEQFF. The CDR3 nucleotides are TGTGCCAGCAGCTATCACTCGACACCCTACAATGAGCAGTTCTTC.

The chain's CDR3 is CASSAGGYGTEAFF. The CDR3 DNA reads as TGTGCCAGCAGCGCTGGGGGGTATGGCACTGAAGCTTTCTTT. The V call is TRBV7-8, the J call TRBJ1-1; perhaps TRBD1 as D (5 bases). V lost 5 bases and J lost 4, with 14 bases in between. CDR1 SGHVS and CDR2 FQNEAQ come from the germline V gene. The CDR3 loop spans 14 amino acids.

The chain uses TRBV9 and TRBJ1-1, with 8 positions matching TRBD1. This CDR3 contains 13 residues. The germline gives CDR1 SGDLS, CDR2 YYNGEE. The V gene end was trimmed by 4 bases and the J gene end by 6 bases; junction bases not matched to a gene: 5. CDR3 bases: TGTGCCAGCAGCTACAGGGGGTTGGCTGAAGCTTTCTTT. As protein: CASSYRGLAEAFF. The full variable domain, completed using reference TRBV9 and TRBJ1-1, is DSGVTQTPKHLITATGQRVTLRCSPRSGDLSVYWYQQSLDQGLQFLIQYYNGEERAKGNILERFSAQQFPDLHSELNLSSLELGDSALYFCASSYRGLAEAFFGQGTRLTVV.

The V gene is TRBV18, the J gene TRBJ1-2, with 8 bases matching TRBD1. Germline CDR1 is KGHSH and CDR2 is LQKENI. J lost 6 bases, V lost 0 bases, and 6 bases had no gene match. There are 15 residues in the CDR3. The CDR3 DNA follows: TGTGCCAGCTCACCACCCGGGACAGGCCAAAATGGCTACACCTTC. Amino acid sequence: CASSPPGTGQNGYTF.

V gene TRBV4-2 combines with J gene TRBJ1-3; TRBD1 might be the D (6 bases). The CDR3 totals 15 residues. Germline V gene lookup returns CDR1 LGHNA and CDR2 YNFKEQ. Trimming cost V 0 bases and J 4 bases, with 10 bases left between them. CDR3: CASSQEGTRGNTIYF. DNA of the CDR3: TGTGCCAGCAGCCAAGAAGGGACACGCGGAAACACCATATATTTT.